This T cell receptor (beta chain) came from a study of blood T cell repertoires in COVID-19. The assay was immunoSEQ multiplex PCR, and TCRdb's table has in-frame clones only and misses some. The sample has 250,000 to 300,000 clones; around 81% are singletons. The clonotype was recovered from a woman aged 55-70 years with active or convalescent COVID-19. Sequenced material: peripheral blood.

The CDR3 region is CASSHGQAEQYF. CDR3 DNA sequence: TGTGCCAGCAGCCACGGACAGGCCGAGCAGTACTTC. The chain employs TRBV7-9 and TRBJ2-7; 7 positions match TRBD1. Germline loops: CDR1 SEHNR, CDR2 FQNEAQ (reference sequence). V gave up 5 bases and J gave up 6 bases; unmatched junction bases: 4. The CDR3 extends over 12 amino acids.